Below, 27 T cell receptor beta chains from the same sample are listed, as sequenced in a study of vaccination effects on CD4 cells after COVID-19. Libraries were prepared by immunoSEQ multiplex PCR; TCRdb keeps only in-frame clonotypes and omits some of them. The sample includes fewer than 60,000 clones, around 80% of them seen just once. In the ViraFEST assay, antigen-specific CD4+ clonotypes were identified by expansion after peptide-pool stimulation. Subsequent to a culture period of around eleven days, CD4+ T cells were isolated. Infection with SARS-CoV-2 occurred in the person between March and December 2020, and PCR confirmed it. Their target antigens are unknown. The sample in question was CD4+ T cells from PBMCs cultured with HIV peptides, obtained before COVID-19 vaccination. Subset given: HIV-1 Nef peptide pool negative control/reference culture. The source is a human donor who had a prior SARS-CoV-2 infection.

The genes are TRBV5-1 and TRBJ2-7; perhaps TRBD1 as D (5 bases). V was cut by 0 bases and J by 6 bases, with 13 bases left in between. Germline V gene data show CDR1 as SGHRS and CDR2 as YFSETQ. The CDR3 runs 14 residues. CDR3 sequence reads: CASSLEAPGPEQYF. Written as DNA, the CDR3 is TGCGCCAGCAGCTTGGAGGCCCCAGGGCCCGAGCAGTACTTC.

The chain links TRBV2 to TRBJ1-3; 7 positions agree with TRBD1. The CDR3 covers 15 residues. V lost 7 bases to trimming and J lost 4 bases; unmatched junction nucleotides: 10. The V gene's germline CDR1 is SNHLY and CDR2 FYNNEI. CDR3 protein: CASKGYGTAGNTIYF. The CDR3 nucleotides are TGTGCCAGCAAAGGTTACGGGACAGCCGGAAACACCATATATTTT.

In DNA, the CDR3 is TGTGCCAGCAGCGCGGGGGAATGGGAGACCCAGTACTTC. Protein sequence: CASSAGEWETQYF. The rearrangement uses TRBV5-6 and TRBJ2-5, with 7 bases matching TRBD2. This CDR3 spans 13 amino acids. Germline V CDR1 and CDR2: SGHDT, YYEEEE. V shed 4 bases and J 5 bases; nucleotides not matched to a gene: 5.

This sequence joins TRBV11-3 and TRBJ2-2; 7 nucleotides line up with TRBD2. CDR3 length: 15 residues. Germline CDR1 reads SGHNT; CDR2 reads YENEEA. V lost 2 bases and J lost 4; bases outside the gene matches: 4. The CDR3 region has the DNA TGTGCCAGCAGCTTAAGCGGGATCTTCACCGGGGAGCTGTTTTTT. Amino acids: CASSLSGIFTGELFF.

This chain uses TRBV6-6 with TRBJ2-1; 8 positions match TRBD2. V dropped 6 bases and J dropped 9; count of bases not matched to a gene: 10. Germline CDR1 reads MNHNY; CDR2 reads SVGAGI (reference sequence). There are 14 residues in the CDR3. CDR3 protein: CASRLSGTSGEQFF. As DNA, the CDR3 is TGTGCCAGCAGACTTAGCGGGACCTCCGGTGAGCAGTTCTTC.

The chain links TRBV27 to TRBJ2-1; TRBD1 aligns across 8 bases. The germline V gene has CDR1 MNHEY and CDR2 SMNVEV (reference sequence). V lost 8 bases, J lost 5 bases, and 17 bases stayed unmatched. The CDR3 covers 17 residues. The CDR3 protein is CASVPQGARGKNNEQFF. The DNA for the CDR3 is TGTGCCAGCGTCCCCCAGGGGGCTCGCGGCAAAAACAATGAGCAGTTCTTC.

Here the CDR3 reads CSASGPGEQYF. The CDR3 DNA is TGCAGTGCTAGCGGCCCGGGCGAGCAGTACTTC. This chain connects TRBV20-1 to TRBJ2-7; D is unclear. V lost 3 bases to trimming and J lost 6 bases, with 9 bases between them. The germline V gene has CDR1 DFQATT and CDR2 SNEGSKA (reference sequence). The CDR3 loop spans 11 amino acids.

The J gene is TRBJ2-5, the V gene TRBV10-3, with TRBD2 matching 7 bases. The germline CDR1 and CDR2 sequences are ENHRY and SYGVKD. This CDR3 region has 15 residues. The junction had 8 bases not matched to a gene; V was cut back by 7 bases and J by 0 bases. DNA of the CDR3: TGTGCCATCACCGAGAGAAGCGGGAACCAAGAGACCCAGTACTTC. This codes for CAITERSGNQETQYF.

This chain joins TRBV4-1 and TRBJ2-7, with 11 bases aligning to TRBD2. Trimming cost V 4 bases and J 2 bases; bases outside gene matches: 7. CDR1 is MGHRA, CDR2 YSYEKL, per germline. This CDR3 spans 16 amino acids. This chain's CDR3 is CASSLRTSGFPYEQYF. The CDR3 nucleotides are TGCGCCAGCAGCCTCAGGACTAGCGGGTTCCCCTACGAGCAGTACTTC.

A few counts support this clone. V usage is TRBV5-1 and J usage is TRBJ1-1; 12 bases are shared with TRBD1. V dropped 5 bases and J dropped 2; count of bases not matched to a gene: 7. Germline V gene data show CDR1 as SGHRS and CDR2 as YFSETQ. The CDR3 has 16 amino acids. CDR3 coding DNA: TGCGCCAGCAGAACCGGGACAGGGGGCTTTAACACTGAAGCTTTCTTT. Protein: CASRTGTGGFNTEAFF.

This clone turned up a few times. This chain links TRBV5-1 with TRBJ1-6, with a tentative D call TRBD1 (5 bases). V dropped 4 bases and J dropped 10 bases, with 18 bases sitting between them. CDR1 is SGHRS, CDR2 YFSETQ, per germline. The CDR3 covers 15 residues. The DNA for the CDR3 is TGCGCCAGCAGCAGGGACCCCCAAGGAGGGTCACCCCTCCACTTT. It encodes CASSRDPQGGSPLHF.

This clone appeared once. The CDR3 coding sequence is TGTGCCAGCAGCTTAGTTAACACAGGGGGCACGGGCAATCAGCCCCAGCATTTT. It codes for CASSLVNTGGTGNQPQHF. This chain joins TRBV13 and TRBJ1-5; 9 nucleotides align to TRBD1. The CDR3 length is 18 residues. V trimming: 1 base; J trimming: 2 bases; junction bases outside the gene matches: 9. Germline V gene sequence: CDR1 PRHDT, CDR2 FYEKMQ (reference sequence).

The V gene is TRBV12-5, the J gene TRBJ1-1; D not certain. V lost 6 bases and J 1 base, leaving 18 bases between the germline ends. The germline V gene encodes CDR1 LGHNT and CDR2 FRNRAP. The CDR3 extends over 16 amino acids. The CDR3 region has the DNA TGTGCTAGTGGCCCTACCCCCCCGGTAAGGAACACTGAAGCTTTCTTT. Its protein product is CASGPTPPVRNTEAFF.

V and J are TRBV4-1 and TRBJ2-4, with D perhaps TRBD1 or TRBD2 (5 bases each). The CDR3 consists of 15 residues. V was shortened by 3 bases and J by 0 bases, with 9 bases between the two germline ends. From germline, CDR1 is MGHRA and CDR2 YSYEKL. The CDR3 here is CASSQGVLAKNIQYF. The CDR3 DNA reads TGCGCCAGCAGCCAGGGGGTACTAGCCAAAAACATTCAGTACTTC.

The chain couples TRBV5-1 to TRBJ2-7; the D gene is possibly TRBD2 (5 bases). The CDR3 has 17 amino acids. Germline CDR1 is SGHRS and CDR2 is YFSETQ. The V and J ends lost 2 bases and 2 bases respectively, with 20 bases between them. CDR3 sequence: CASSLLPLGSGAYEQYF. In DNA, the CDR3 is TGCGCCAGCAGCTTATTACCGCTGGGGAGTGGGGCCTACGAGCAGTACTTC.

This rearrangement joins TRBV27 to TRBJ2-3, with 7 bases aligning to TRBD2. CDR3 length: 17 amino acids. Trimming took 3 bases from V and 1 from J; bases not matched to a gene: 10. The germline V gene encodes CDR1 MNHEY and CDR2 SMNVEV (reference sequence). CDR3 in DNA: TGTGCCAGCAGTTTGTTTTTCGGCGGGGGACGCACAGATACGCAGTATTTT. It translates to CASSLFFGGGRTDTQYF.

The CDR3 region is CASSFRDTQETQYF. For the CDR3, the DNA is TGTGCCAGCAGTTTCCGGGACACTCAAGAGACCCAGTACTTC. The rearrangement uses TRBV6-5 and TRBJ2-5; the D gene is possibly TRBD1 (6 bases). This CDR3 has 14 residues. Trimming took off 4 bases at V and 2 bases at J, with 11 bases between the two ends. Germline values: CDR1 MNHEY, CDR2 SVGAGI.

This clone appeared once. J is TRBJ2-5 and V is TRBV7-2; 8 bases are a match to TRBD2. Trimming at V came to 3 bases and at J to 5 bases, leaving 5 bases not matched to a gene. From germline, CDR1 is SGHTA and CDR2 FQGNSA. The CDR3 is 14 residues long. In DNA form, the CDR3 reads TGTGCCAGCAGCTTGTTAGCGGGACTGGAGACCCAGTACTTC. Its protein is CASSLLAGLETQYF.

V usage is TRBV29-1 and J usage is TRBJ1-1; D may be TRBD1 (5 bases). CDR1 is SQVTM and CDR2 is ANQGSEA in the germline V gene. Trimming took off 0 bases at V and 6 bases at J, with 11 bases between the two ends. CDR3 length: 13 amino acids. CDR3 amino acids: CSVEESRGAEAFF. Written as DNA, the CDR3 is TGCAGCGTTGAAGAGTCGAGGGGCGCTGAAGCTTTCTTT. The full variable domain, in which reference TRBV29-1 and TRBJ1-1 provide the parts outside the CDR3, is SAVISQKPSRDICQRGTSLTIQCQVDSQVTMMFWYRQQPGQSLTLIATANQGSEATYESGFVIDKFPISRPNLTFSTLTVSNMSPEDSSIYLCSVEESRGAEAFFGQGTRLTVV.

This clone has just one count. The rearrangement links TRBV12-3 or TRBV12-4 to TRBJ2-2; the D gene is possibly TRBD1 (5 bases). The CDR3 is 13 residues long. The germline V and J ends were trimmed by 6 bases and 6 bases, with 11 bases remaining between them. CDR3 sequence (DNA): TGTGCCAGCAGAAACCAGGGTTCCGGGGAGCTGTTTTTT. Residues: CASRNQGSGELFF.

This chain uses TRBV7-8 with TRBJ1-3; a weak D match, TRBD1 (6 bases). Trimming removed 2 bases from V and 3 bases from J, with 26 bases in between. CDR1 SGHVS and CDR2 FQNEAQ come from the germline V gene. This CDR3 region has 20 residues. The CDR3 spells CASSLSGGRVGALVGNTIYF. As DNA, the CDR3 is TGTGCCAGCAGCTTATCCGGAGGGCGGGTGGGGGCGCTTGTTGGAAACACCATATATTTT.

This sequence joins TRBV11-3 and TRBJ2-3, with a tentative D call TRBD1 (6 bases). Per the germline V gene, CDR1 is SGHNT and CDR2 is YENEEA. The V end was cut by 5 bases, the J end by 9 bases, with 15 bases between. This CDR3 has 13 amino acids. The DNA of the CDR3 is TGTGCCAGCAGCCTGCGACAGGCGGGCACGCAGTATTTT. Its translation is CASSLRQAGTQYF.

This clone is classed as medium-sized. The chain joins TRBV2 to TRBJ2-7; 15 bases are shared with TRBD2. Germline V lookup: CDR1 SNHLY, CDR2 FYNNEI. Trimming took 4 bases from V and 7 from J; bases not matched to a gene: 5. This CDR3 is 15 amino acids long. The CDR3 region has the DNA TGTGCCAGCAGTGGTGGACTAGCGGGGGGGCAGGAGCAGTACTTC. It specifies CASSGGLAGGQEQYF.

The gene calls are TRBV11-3 and TRBJ2-3; the match to TRBD2 covers 7 bases. This CDR3 has 15 residues. Germline V lookup: CDR1 SGHNT, CDR2 YENEEA. The V gene end was trimmed by 5 bases and the J gene end by 1 base; junction bases not matched to a gene: 6. Here the CDR3 reads CASSPGAGRTDTQYF. CDR3 DNA: TGTGCCAGCAGCCCCGGAGCGGGGCGCACAGATACGCAGTATTTT.

The CDR3 loop reads CASSLDRGHGYTF. In nucleotides, the CDR3 is TGTGCCAGCAGCTTAGACAGGGGCCATGGCTACACCTTC. The V call is TRBV5-6, the J call TRBJ1-2; TRBD1 aligns across 8 bases. Looked up from germline, CDR1 is SGHDT and CDR2 is YYEEEE. This CDR3 region has 13 residues. The V segment lost 2 bases and the J segment 6 bases; nucleotides outside the gene matches: 3.

This clone was observed a handful of times. The chain has TRBV27 and TRBJ1-2; tentatively, D is TRBD1 (5 bases). Between the trimmed V and J ends, which lost 3 bases and 3 bases, there was a span of 20 bases. From germline, CDR1 is MNHEY and CDR2 SMNVEV (reference sequence). CDR3 length equals 17 residues. The CDR3 loop is CASSLGPGQGAYYGYTF. DNA for the CDR3: TGTGCCAGCAGTTTGGGGCCGGGGCAGGGAGCTTACTATGGCTACACCTTC.

J is TRBJ1-2 and V is TRBV7-9; 10 positions match TRBD1. The CDR3 sequence is 15 residues long. V was pared by 5 bases and J by 7 bases, with 10 bases of the junction left unmatched. Germline V gene lookup returns CDR1 SEHNR and CDR2 FQNEAQ (reference sequence). CDR3 in amino acids: CASSRGRQGASGYTF. DNA for the CDR3: TGTGCCAGCAGCCGAGGTCGACAGGGGGCCAGTGGCTACACCTTC.